These T cell receptor beta chains were read from a single sample in a study of early T cells in non-severe SARS-CoV-2 infection. TCRdb processed the 5' RACE reads anew with MiXCR; each CDR3 protein has one entry. Seen here are about 71,000 distinct CDR3 sequences, around 15% observed once, and the top ten hold around 15%. Sample: whole blood. Receptors originate from an adult who was a healthcare worker with PCR-confirmed SARS-CoV-2 infection or an uninfected control (not recorded which). Both conserved end residues are part of each CDR3. The D gene is left open where the match is weak. The size field is filled for only some rows; it gives once, few, many or a size class.

D	V	size	length	J	CDR3	DNA
TRBD2	TRBV2	NA	15	TRBJ2-1	CASSLAGLGLGEQFF	TGTGCCAGCAGTTTAGCGGGGCTAGGGCTGGGTGAGCAGTTCTTC
NA	TRBV7-9	NA	15	TRBJ2-1	CASSLAQGRENEQFF	TGTGCCAGCAGCTTAGCGCAGGGAAGAGAAAATGAGCAGTTCTTC
NA	TRBV10-3	NA	13	TRBJ1-1	CAISQGQNTEAFF	TGTGCCATCAGTCAGGGCCAGAACACTGAAGCTTTCTTT
NA	TRBV5-6	few	15	TRBJ1-5	CASSLSGNSNQPQHF	TGTGCCAGCAGCTTGTCCGGTAATAGCAATCAGCCCCAGCATTTT
TRBD1	TRBV2	many	18	TRBJ2-3	CASRRRGSGGRGTDTQYF	TGTGCCAGCAGGCGACGTGGCTCAGGGGGCCGGGGCACAGATACGCAGTATTTT
TRBD2	TRBV6-6	many	17	TRBJ2-1	CASIAGDRSRSYNEQFF	TGTGCCAGTATAGCGGGGGACCGTTCCCGCTCCTACAATGAGCAGTTCTTC
TRBD1	TRBV19	many	15	TRBJ2-1	CASSIYRGFSNEQFF	TGTGCCAGTAGTATATACAGGGGATTTTCCAATGAGCAGTTCTTC
NA	TRBV7-6	few	16	TRBJ2-7	CASSLESFGRTYEQYF	TGTGCCAGCAGCTTAGAATCGTTCGGCCGAACCTACGAGCAGTACTTC
NA	TRBV4-2	few	13	TRBJ1-1	CASSPLWTEEAFF	TGTGCCAGCAGCCCTCTTTGGACAGAAGAAGCTTTCTTT
NA	TRBV25-1	NA	13	TRBJ1-6	CASSGIVNSPLHF	TGTGCCAGCAGTGGTATCGTTAATTCACCCCTCCACTTT
TRBD1	TRBV5-1	NA	14	TRBJ1-1	CASSLRGQGTEAFF	TGCGCCAGCAGCTTGAGGGGACAGGGTACTGAAGCTTTCTTT
NA	TRBV12-5	NA	13	TRBJ2-7	CASEGAGTYEQYF	TGTGCTAGTGAAGGGGCGGGAACGTACGAGCAGTACTTC
TRBD1	TRBV18	NA	16	TRBJ1-6	CASSLQGASVHQPLHF	TGTGCCAGCTCACTACAGGGGGCTTCGGTTCATCAACCCCTCCACTTT
NA	TRBV6-5	few	13	TRBJ1-5	CASRLYSNQPQHF	TGTGCCAGCAGACTTTATAGCAATCAGCCCCAGCATTTT
TRBD1	TRBV3-1	NA	14	TRBJ2-7	CANKPGQSSYEQYF	TGTGCCAACAAGCCGGGACAGAGCTCCTACGAGCAGTACTTC
NA	TRBV3-1	many	16	TRBJ2-6	CASRSTVRSGANVLTF	TGTGCCAGCAGGTCGACAGTTCGCTCTGGGGCCAACGTCCTGACTTTC
TRBD1	TRBV20-1	few	15	TRBJ2-1	CSALTGISGSHEQFF	TGCAGTGCCCTGACAGGGATCAGCGGTAGCCATGAGCAGTTCTTC
TRBD1	TRBV19	NA	15	TRBJ2-1	CASNPPGQGIDEQFF	TGTGCCAGCAACCCCCCGGGACAGGGTATCGATGAGCAGTTCTTC
NA	TRBV7-2	few	11	TRBJ2-3	CASSSPPTQYF	TGTGCCAGCAGCTCACCTCCTACGCAGTATTTT
NA	TRBV24-1	NA	13	TRBJ2-3	CATSDTNTDTQYF	TGTGCCACCAGTGACACAAATACAGATACGCAGTATTTT
TRBD1	TRBV18	NA	15	TRBJ1-2	CASSPGQETNYGYTF	TGTGCCAGCTCACCGGGACAGGAGACTAACTATGGCTACACCTTC
NA	TRBV19	few	18	TRBJ2-2	CASSHGQPWAGDTGELFF	TGTGCCAGTAGTCATGGACAGCCGTGGGCTGGGGACACCGGGGAGCTGTTTTTT
NA	TRBV5-1	few	17	TRBJ1-1	CASSLAGQGIFGTEAFF	TGCGCCAGCAGCTTGGCCGGGCAGGGCATCTTTGGCACTGAAGCTTTCTTT
NA	TRBV12-3/TRBV12-4	many	12	TRBJ1-2	CASSPLRGGYTF	TGTGCCAGCAGTCCCCTACGAGGGGGCTACACCTTC
TRBD2	TRBV4-1	NA	20	TRBJ2-1	CASSTATSGGTRGPYNEQFF	TGCGCCAGCAGCACCGCTACTAGCGGGGGGACGCGGGGACCCTACAATGAGCAGTTCTTC
NA	TRBV12-3/TRBV12-4	NA	14	TRBJ1-6	CASSPFSLDSPLHF	TGTGCCAGCAGTCCTTTCTCTTTGGATTCACCCCTCCACTTT
TRBD1	TRBV6-2/TRBV6-3	few	18	TRBJ2-3	CASRPPPRTGDLTDTQYF	TGTGCCAGCAGACCCCCCCCTCGGACAGGGGACCTCACAGATACGCAGTATTTT
TRBD2	TRBV7-3	many	14	TRBJ2-3	CASRLTSGTDTQYF	TGTGCCAGCAGACTGACTAGCGGCACAGATACGCAGTATTTT
TRBD1	TRBV5-6	many	15	TRBJ2-7	CASSSGTGFHYEQYF	TGTGCCAGCAGCTCCGGGACAGGGTTCCACTACGAGCAGTACTTC
NA	TRBV12-3/TRBV12-4	many	12	TRBJ1-6	CASSGPNSPLHF	TGTGCCAGCAGCGGGCCAAATTCACCCCTCCACTTT
NA	TRBV29-1	few	14	TRBJ2-4	CSVLDSLAKNIQYF	TGCAGCGTTCTAGATTCTCTAGCCAAAAACATTCAGTACTTC
NA	TRBV18	many	17	TRBJ2-1	CASSPPWHPASYNEQFF	TGTGCCAGCTCACCACCGTGGCACCCTGCCTCCTACAATGAGCAGTTCTTC
TRBD2	TRBV11-2	few	14	TRBJ2-7	CASSSASGGYEQYF	TGTGCCAGCAGCTCCGCGTCGGGGGGTTACGAGCAGTACTTC
NA	TRBV5-1	NA	14	TRBJ2-3	CASSSLDRTDTQYF	TGCGCCAGCAGCTCCCTTGACCGCACAGATACGCAGTATTTT
NA	TRBV6-1	NA	13	TRBJ1-1	CANSEYKGIEAFF	TGTGCCAACAGTGAATATAAGGGGATTGAAGCTTTCTTT
TRBD1	TRBV5-1	few	15	TRBJ2-3	CASSLRQGFADTQYF	TGCGCCAGCAGCTTACGACAGGGGTTCGCAGATACGCAGTATTTT
NA	TRBV29-1	NA	14	TRBJ2-5	CSVVPTGPVEPQYF	TGTAGCGTTGTTCCCACCGGCCCCGTCGAGCCCCAGTACTTC
TRBD2	TRBV7-2	once	18	TRBJ2-1	CASSLVGTSGGSYNEQFF	TGTGCCAGCAGCTTAGTGGGGACTAGCGGGGGCTCCTACAATGAGCAGTTCTTC
TRBD1	TRBV30	NA	16	TRBJ2-3	CAWSDTGTGPADTQYF	TGTGCCTGGAGCGATACCGGGACAGGGCCGGCAGATACGCAGTATTTT
NA	TRBV7-2	few	12	TRBJ2-7	CASSTIFHEQYF	TGTGCCAGCAGTACTATATTCCACGAGCAGTACTTC
TRBD2	TRBV11-2	NA	17	TRBJ2-2	CASRRTSGGINTGELFF	TGTGCCAGCAGAAGGACTAGCGGGGGGATAAACACCGGGGAGCTGTTTTTT
TRBD1	TRBV6-5	few	16	TRBJ2-2	CASSRPGQGAVGELFF	TGTGCCAGCAGTAGACCGGGACAGGGGGCGGTCGGGGAGCTGTTTTTT
NA	TRBV4-3	NA	16	TRBJ2-3	CASSQDGNAPTDTQYF	TGCGCCAGCAGCCAAGATGGTAATGCCCCCACAGATACGCAGTATTTT
TRBD1	TRBV7-8	many	14	TRBJ2-1	CASSLTGQSLEQFF	TGTGCCAGCAGCTTAACGGGACAGTCTCTCGAGCAGTTCTTC
NA	TRBV3-2	NA	14	TRBJ2-5	CASSQECFEETQYF	TGTGCCAGCAGCCAAGAGTGCTTCGAAGAGACCCAGTACTTC
TRBD2	TRBV18	many	13	TRBJ2-7	CASSRTSPHEQYF	TGTGCCAGCTCTAGGACTAGCCCCCACGAGCAGTACTTC
NA	TRBV28	few	14	TRBJ1-2	CASSSPTALYGYTF	TGTGCCAGCAGTTCCCCCACAGCACTCTATGGCTACACCTTC
NA	TRBV7-3	few	15	TRBJ2-3	CASSLRGADTDTQYF	TGTGCCAGCAGCTTAAGGGGGGCCGACACAGATACGCAGTATTTT
NA	TRBV6-1	NA	11	TRBJ2-1	CASSQGDEQFF	TGTGCCAGCAGCCAAGGGGACGAGCAGTTCTTC
NA	TRBV14	few	12	TRBJ1-1	CASSQANTEAFF	TGTGCCAGCAGCCAAGCAAACACTGAAGCTTTCTTT
NA	TRBV6-2/TRBV6-3	few	11	TRBJ1-1	CASSYRTEAFF	TGTGCCAGCAGTTATCGTACTGAAGCTTTCTTT
TRBD2	TRBV6-2/TRBV6-3	many	16	TRBJ2-5	CASSPRTSGGPETQYF	TGTGCCAGCAGTCCACGGACTAGCGGGGGTCCAGAGACCCAGTACTTC
TRBD2	TRBV11-2	NA	17	TRBJ2-1	CASSPNSGTSGNNEQFF	TGTGCCAGCAGCCCTAACTCTGGGACTAGCGGCAACAATGAGCAGTTCTTC
TRBD1	TRBV18	few	15	TRBJ1-1	CASSPHRGANTEAFF	TGTGCCAGCTCACCACACAGGGGGGCGAACACTGAAGCTTTCTTT
NA	TRBV5-1	NA	17	TRBJ2-6	CASSTGDQRAGVNVLTF	TGCGCCAGCAGCACCGGGGACCAGAGGGCTGGGGTCAACGTCCTGACTTTC
NA	TRBV12-3/TRBV12-4	NA	15	TRBJ2-1	CASSRERSSYNEQFF	TGTGCCAGCAGCAGAGAGAGAAGCTCCTACAATGAGCAGTTCTTC
TRBD1	TRBV27	NA	13	TRBJ1-6	CASRTGQGAPLHF	TGTGCCAGCAGGACCGGACAGGGCGCACCCCTCCACTTT
NA	TRBV7-8	many	14	TRBJ1-2	CASSLQGYGYGYTF	TGTGCCAGCAGCCTACAGGGTTATGGCTATGGCTACACCTTC
NA	TRBV29-1	NA	14	TRBJ2-1	CSVDAGGSYNEQFF	TGCAGCGTTGACGCTGGAGGCTCCTACAATGAGCAGTTCTTC
NA	TRBV2	few	14	TRBJ1-4	CASQHRSTNEKLFF	TGTGCCAGCCAACATCGGTCAACTAATGAAAAACTGTTTTTT